These T cell receptor beta chains were read from a single sample in a study of blood T cell repertoires in COVID-19. Repertoires were generated with immunoSEQ multiplex PCR, while TCRdb's copy carries only in-frame clones and drops some. The sample yields almost 55,000 clones, around four fifths seen once. What was sequenced was peripheral blood. The receptor source for this set is a man aged 50 to 60 with acute or convalescent COVID-19. CDR3s leave out the opening cysteine and the closing phenylalanine or tryptophan. The D gene is left open where the match is weak.

cdr3_aa | d_call | v_call
ASSIDRDGGYT | TRBD1 | TRBV5-1
ASQGTSGSHEQF | TRBD2 | TRBV5-4
SASVGTGNNNSPLH | TRBD1 | TRBV20-1
AWSGGGYGYT | . | TRBV30
ASSSLAGGVTEQF | TRBD2 | TRBV7-2
ASSDSAREELF | . | TRBV6-4
ASSSKRSSGGTDTQY | TRBD2 | TRBV5-1
ASSEVLWERTEQF | . | TRBV2
ASSPFRDSGNTIY | . | TRBV7-9
ASSQGVGGNTEAF | . | TRBV4-1
ASSAGTGGLYEQY | TRBD1 | TRBV18
ASRAGTGIMGPLH | TRBD1 | TRBV6-5
ATSDGIDRVSTDTQY | TRBD1 | TRBV24-1
ASSLGRGLAVSYNEQF | TRBD2 | TRBV7-8
ASRGIGQGTKPQH | TRBD1 | TRBV28
ASSLDGTVVLTNTEAF | TRBD1 | TRBV5-1
ASSFQGILNSPLH | . | TRBV5-6
ASSVDSNTEAF | . | TRBV2
ASSLGGLNTGELF | . | TRBV11-2